This record covers a single TCR beta chain. This sample is drawn from a study of blood T cell repertoires in COVID-19. Background on the study: Sources were T cells, B-cell-depleted T cells, or PBMCs; the material itself was cDNA or gDNA.

The V and J ends lost 2 bases and 3 bases respectively, with 14 bases between them. Germline V lookup: CDR1 LGHDT, CDR2 YNNKEL (reference sequence). The CDR3 length is 15 residues. Clones were sequenced by immunoSEQ multiplex PCR, and TCRdb holds only the in-frame ones, with some missing. The table has approximately 200,000 clones, about nine tenths seen once. The chain has TRBV3-1 (or the pseudogene TRBV3-2) and TRBJ2-7, with a weak D call TRBD1 (6 bases). Sequencing was performed on peripheral blood. This TCR derives from a woman aged 30 to 39 with acute or convalescent COVID-19. For the CDR3, the DNA is TGTGCCAGCAGCCAAAGGATAGACAGGTACTACGAGCAGTACTTC. Its translation is CASSQRIDRYYEQYF.